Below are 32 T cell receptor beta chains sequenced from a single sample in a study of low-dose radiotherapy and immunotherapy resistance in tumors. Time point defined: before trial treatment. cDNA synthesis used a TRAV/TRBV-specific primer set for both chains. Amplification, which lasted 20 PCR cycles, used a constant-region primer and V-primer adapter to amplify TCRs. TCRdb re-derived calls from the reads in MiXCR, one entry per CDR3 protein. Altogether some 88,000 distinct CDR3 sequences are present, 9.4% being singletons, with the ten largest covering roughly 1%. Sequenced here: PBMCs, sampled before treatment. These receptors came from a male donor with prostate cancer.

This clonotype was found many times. This CDR3 reads CASSPQGGTEAFF. In DNA form, the CDR3 reads TGTGCCAGCAGCCCGCAGGGGGGCACTGAAGCTTTCTTT. The chain is built from TRBV7-6 and TRBJ1-1; TRBD1 matches at 7 bases. This CDR3 comprises 13 residues. V lost 5 bases, J lost 4 bases, and 4 bases stayed unmatched. Germline assignment: CDR1 SGHVS and CDR2 FNYEAQ.

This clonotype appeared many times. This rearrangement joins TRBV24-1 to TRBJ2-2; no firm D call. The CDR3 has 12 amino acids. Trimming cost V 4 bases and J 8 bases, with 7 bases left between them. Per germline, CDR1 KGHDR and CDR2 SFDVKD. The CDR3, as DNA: TGTGCCACCAGTGACTCGGTAGGGGAGCTGTTTTTT. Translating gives CATSDSVGELFF.

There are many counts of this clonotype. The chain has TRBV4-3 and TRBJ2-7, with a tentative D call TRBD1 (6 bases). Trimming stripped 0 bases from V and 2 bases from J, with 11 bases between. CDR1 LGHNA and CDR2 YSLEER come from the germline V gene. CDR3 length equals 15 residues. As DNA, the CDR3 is TGCGCCAGCAGCCAAGATTGGCCAGGGGCCTACGAGCAGTACTTC. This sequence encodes CASSQDWPGAYEQYF.

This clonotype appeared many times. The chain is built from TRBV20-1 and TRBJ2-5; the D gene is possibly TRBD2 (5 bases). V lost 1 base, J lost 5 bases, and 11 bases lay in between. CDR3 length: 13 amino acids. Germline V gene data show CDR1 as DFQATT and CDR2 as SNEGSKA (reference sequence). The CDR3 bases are TGCAGTGCTAGAGGAGGAGGTCAGGAGACCCAGTACTTC. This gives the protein CSARGGGQETQYF.

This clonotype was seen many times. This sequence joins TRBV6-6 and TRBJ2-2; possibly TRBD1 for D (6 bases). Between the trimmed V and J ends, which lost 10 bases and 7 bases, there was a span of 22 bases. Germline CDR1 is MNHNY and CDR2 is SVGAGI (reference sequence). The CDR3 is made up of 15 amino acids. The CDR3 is CATTPRTVWGGELFF. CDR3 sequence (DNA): TGTGCCACAACCCCCCGGACAGTGTGGGGCGGGGAGCTGTTTTTT.

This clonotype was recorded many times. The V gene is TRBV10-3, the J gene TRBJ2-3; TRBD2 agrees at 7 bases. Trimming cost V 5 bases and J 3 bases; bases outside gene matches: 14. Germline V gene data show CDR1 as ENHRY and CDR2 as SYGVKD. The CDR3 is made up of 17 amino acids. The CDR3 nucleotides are TGTGCCATCAGTAGAGCGGGATCCAAGTCAGTTACAGATACGCAGTATTTT. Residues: CAISRAGSKSVTDTQYF.

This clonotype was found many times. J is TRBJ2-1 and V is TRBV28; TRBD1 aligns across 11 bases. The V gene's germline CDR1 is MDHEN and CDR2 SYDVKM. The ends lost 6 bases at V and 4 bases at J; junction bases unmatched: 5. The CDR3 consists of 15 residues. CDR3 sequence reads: CASRPDRGRYNEQFF. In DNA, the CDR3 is TGTGCCAGCAGACCGGACAGGGGGCGTTACAATGAGCAGTTCTTC.

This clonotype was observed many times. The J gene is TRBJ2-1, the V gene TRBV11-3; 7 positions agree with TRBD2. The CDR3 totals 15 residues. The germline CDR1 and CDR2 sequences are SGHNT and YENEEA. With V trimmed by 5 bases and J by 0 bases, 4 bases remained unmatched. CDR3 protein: CASSEGGSSYNEQFF. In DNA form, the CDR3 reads TGTGCCAGCAGCGAGGGAGGGAGCTCCTACAATGAGCAGTTCTTC.

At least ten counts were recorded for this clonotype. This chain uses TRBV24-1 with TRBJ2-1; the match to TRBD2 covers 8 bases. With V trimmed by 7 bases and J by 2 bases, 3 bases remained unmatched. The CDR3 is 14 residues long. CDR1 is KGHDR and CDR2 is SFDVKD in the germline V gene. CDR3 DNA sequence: TGTGCCACCAGGAGCGGGAGCACCTACAATGAGCAGTTCTTC. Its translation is CATRSGSTYNEQFF.

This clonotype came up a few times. This CDR3 is CASRAGGGGYTF. In nucleotides, the CDR3 is TGTGCCAGCAGAGCAGGGGGAGGCGGCTACACCTTC. The chain recombines TRBV28 with TRBJ1-2, with 7 bases that match TRBD1. Germline V gene lookup returns CDR1 MDHEN and CDR2 SYDVKM. V trimming: 6 bases; J trimming: 8 bases; junction bases outside the gene matches: 6. The CDR3 has 12 amino acids.

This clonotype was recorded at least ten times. CDR3 sequence: CASAEGTDTQYF. As DNA, the CDR3 is TGTGCCAGCGCGGAGGGCACAGATACGCAGTATTTT. The chain joins TRBV6-8 to TRBJ2-3; tentative D call: TRBD2 (5 bases). From germline, CDR1 is MNHGY and CDR2 SAAAGT. V lost 8 bases and J lost 1, with 7 bases in between. The CDR3 covers 12 residues.

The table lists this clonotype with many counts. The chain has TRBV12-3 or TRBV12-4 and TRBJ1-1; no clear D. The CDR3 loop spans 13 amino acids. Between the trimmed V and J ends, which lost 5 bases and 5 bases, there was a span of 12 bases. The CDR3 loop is CASSTLSGTEAFF. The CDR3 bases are TGTGCCAGCAGTACTCTATCGGGGACTGAAGCTTTCTTT.

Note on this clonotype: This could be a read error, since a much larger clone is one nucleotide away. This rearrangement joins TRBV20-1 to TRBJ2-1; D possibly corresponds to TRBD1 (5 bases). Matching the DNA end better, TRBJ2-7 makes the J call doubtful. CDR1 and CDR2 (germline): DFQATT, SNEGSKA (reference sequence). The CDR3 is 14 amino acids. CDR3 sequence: CSARDWTSDYEQYF. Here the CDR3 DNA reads TGCAGTGCTAGAGATTGGACATCAGACTACGAGCAGTACTTC.

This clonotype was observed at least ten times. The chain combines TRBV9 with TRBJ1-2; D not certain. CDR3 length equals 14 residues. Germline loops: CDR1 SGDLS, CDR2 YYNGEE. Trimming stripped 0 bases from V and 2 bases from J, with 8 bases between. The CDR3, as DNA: TGTGCCAGCAGCGTAGGGTATCCAAACTATGGCTACACCTTC. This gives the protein CASSVGYPNYGYTF.

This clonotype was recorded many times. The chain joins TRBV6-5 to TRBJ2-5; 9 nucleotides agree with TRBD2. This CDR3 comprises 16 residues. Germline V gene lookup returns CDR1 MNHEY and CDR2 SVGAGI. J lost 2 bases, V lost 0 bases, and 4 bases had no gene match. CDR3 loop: CASSYSTAGGQETQYF. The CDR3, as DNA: TGTGCCAGCAGTTACTCTACTGCGGGAGGGCAAGAGACCCAGTACTTC.

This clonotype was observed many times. The CDR3 protein is CATRLRTGEETQYF. CDR3 sequence (DNA): TGTGCCACCCGGCTCCGAACGGGGGAAGAGACCCAGTACTTC. The chain uses TRBV2 and TRBJ2-5, with D possibly TRBD2 on 6 matching bases. Germline V gives CDR1 SNHLY, CDR2 FYNNEI. V lost 10 bases, J lost 3 bases, and 18 bases lay in between. The CDR3 contains 14 residues.

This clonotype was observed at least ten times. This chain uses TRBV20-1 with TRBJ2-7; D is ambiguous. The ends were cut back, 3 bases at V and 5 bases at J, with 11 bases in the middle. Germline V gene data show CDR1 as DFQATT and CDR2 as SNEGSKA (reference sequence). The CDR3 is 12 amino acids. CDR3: CSASSERNEQYF. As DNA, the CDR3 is TGCAGTGCTAGTTCCGAGAGGAACGAGCAGTACTTC.

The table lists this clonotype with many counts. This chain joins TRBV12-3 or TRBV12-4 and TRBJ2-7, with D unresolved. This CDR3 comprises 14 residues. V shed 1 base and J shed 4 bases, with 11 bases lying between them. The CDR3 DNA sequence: TGTGCCAGCAGTTTAGGACCGAAAAGGTACGAGCAGTACTTC. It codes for CASSLGPKRYEQYF.

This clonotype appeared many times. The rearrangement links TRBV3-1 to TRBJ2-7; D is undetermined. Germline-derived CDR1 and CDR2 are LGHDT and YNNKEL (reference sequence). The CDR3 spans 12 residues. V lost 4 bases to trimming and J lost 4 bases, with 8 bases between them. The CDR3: CASSRVGYEQYF. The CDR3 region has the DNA TGTGCCAGCAGCCGCGTGGGGTACGAGCAGTACTTC.

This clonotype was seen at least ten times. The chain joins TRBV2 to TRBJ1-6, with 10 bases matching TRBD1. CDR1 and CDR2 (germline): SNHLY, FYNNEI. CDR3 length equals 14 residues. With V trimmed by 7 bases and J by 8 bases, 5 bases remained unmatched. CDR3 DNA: TGTGCCAGCAAGGAAGGGACAGGGGATTCACCCCTCCACTTT. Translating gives CASKEGTGDSPLHF.

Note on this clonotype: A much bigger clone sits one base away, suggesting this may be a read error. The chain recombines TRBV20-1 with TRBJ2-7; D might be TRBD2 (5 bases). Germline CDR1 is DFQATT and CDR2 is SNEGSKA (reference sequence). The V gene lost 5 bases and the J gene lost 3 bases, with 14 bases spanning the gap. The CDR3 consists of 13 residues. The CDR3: CSAGLPAGYEQYF. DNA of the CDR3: TGCAGTGCTGGACTTCCGGCAGGCTACGAGCAGTACTTC.

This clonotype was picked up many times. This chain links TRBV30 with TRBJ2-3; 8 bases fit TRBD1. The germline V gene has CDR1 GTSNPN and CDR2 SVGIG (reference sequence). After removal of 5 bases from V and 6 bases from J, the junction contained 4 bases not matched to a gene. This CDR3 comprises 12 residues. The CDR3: CAWGTGLDTQYF. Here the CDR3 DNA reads TGTGCCTGGGGGACAGGTTTGGATACGCAGTATTTT.

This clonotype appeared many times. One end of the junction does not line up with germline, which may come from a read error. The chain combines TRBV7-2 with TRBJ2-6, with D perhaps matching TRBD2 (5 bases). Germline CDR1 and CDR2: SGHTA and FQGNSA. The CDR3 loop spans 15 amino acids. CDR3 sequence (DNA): TGTGCCAGCAGTTTAGGGAGCTCTGGGGCCAACGTCCTGACTTTC. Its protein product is CASSLGSSGANVLTF.

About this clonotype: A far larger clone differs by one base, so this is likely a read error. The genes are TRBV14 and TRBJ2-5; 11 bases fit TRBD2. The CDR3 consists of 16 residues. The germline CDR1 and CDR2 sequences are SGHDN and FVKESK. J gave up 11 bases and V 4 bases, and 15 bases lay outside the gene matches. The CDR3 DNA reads TGTGCCAGCAGCCGATTGACTAGCGGGACTTACAATGAGCAGTACTTC. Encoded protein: CASSRLTSGTYNEQYF.

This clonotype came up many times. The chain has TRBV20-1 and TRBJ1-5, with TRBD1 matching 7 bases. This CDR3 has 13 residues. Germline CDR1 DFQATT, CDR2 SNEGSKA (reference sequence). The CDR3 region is CSAGRGVNQPQHF. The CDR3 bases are TGCAGCGCGGGCAGGGGGGTCAATCAGCCCCAGCATTTT.

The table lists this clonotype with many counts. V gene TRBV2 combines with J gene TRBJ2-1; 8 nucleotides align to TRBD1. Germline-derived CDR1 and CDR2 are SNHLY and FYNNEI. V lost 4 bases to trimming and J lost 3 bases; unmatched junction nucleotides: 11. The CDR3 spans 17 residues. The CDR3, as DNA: TGTGCCAGCAGTGTATCCGGACAGGGTATCGACTACAATGAGCAGTTCTTC. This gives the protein CASSVSGQGIDYNEQFF. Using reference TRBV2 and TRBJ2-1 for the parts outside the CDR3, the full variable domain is EPEVTQTPSHQVTQMGQEVILRCVPISNHLYFYWYRQILGQKVEFLVSFYNNEISEKSEIFDDQFSVERPDGSNFTLKIRSTKLEDSAMYFCASSVSGQGIDYNEQFFGPGTRLTVL.

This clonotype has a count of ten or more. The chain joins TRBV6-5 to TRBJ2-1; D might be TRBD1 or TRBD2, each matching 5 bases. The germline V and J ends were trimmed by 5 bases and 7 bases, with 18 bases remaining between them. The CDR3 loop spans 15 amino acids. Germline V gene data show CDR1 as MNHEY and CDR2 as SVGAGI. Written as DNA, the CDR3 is TGTGCCAGCAGTGCCAGGGACCCCGTCATGAATGAGCAGTTCTTC. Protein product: CASSARDPVMNEQFF.

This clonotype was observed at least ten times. CDR3 sequence reads: CASSFGGRETQYF. CDR3 sequence (DNA): TGTGCCAGCAGTTTCGGTGGGAGAGAGACCCAGTACTTC. This sequence joins TRBV28 and TRBJ2-5; possible D gene TRBD2, 5 bases. The CDR3 sequence is 13 residues long. Between the trimmed V and J ends, which lost 3 bases and 4 bases, there was a span of 9 bases. From germline, CDR1 is MDHEN and CDR2 SYDVKM.

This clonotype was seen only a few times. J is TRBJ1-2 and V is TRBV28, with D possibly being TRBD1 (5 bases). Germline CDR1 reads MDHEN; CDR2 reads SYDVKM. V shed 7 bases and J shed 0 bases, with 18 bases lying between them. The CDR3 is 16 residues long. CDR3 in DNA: TGTGCCAGCACCACAAGGAAGGGGCGCACTAACTATGGCTACACCTTC. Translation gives CASTTRKGRTNYGYTF.

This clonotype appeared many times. The CDR3 DNA reads as TGTGCCAGCAGCCCCCTCAGCGGCCCCTACGAGCAGTACTTC. Translating gives CASSPLSGPYEQYF. The J gene is TRBJ2-7, the V gene TRBV7-8; the D gene is possibly TRBD2 (5 bases). Germline loops: CDR1 SGHVS, CDR2 FQNEAQ. Trimming removed 5 bases from V and 2 bases from J, with 13 bases in between. CDR3 length: 14 residues.

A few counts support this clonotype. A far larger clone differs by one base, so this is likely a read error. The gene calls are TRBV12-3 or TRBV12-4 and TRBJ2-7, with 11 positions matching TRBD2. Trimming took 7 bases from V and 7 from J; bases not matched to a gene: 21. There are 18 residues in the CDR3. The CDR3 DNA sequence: TGTGCCAGCAAGGCCAGAGGGAAAATACTAGCGGGAGACAATGAGCAGTACTTC. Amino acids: CASKARGKILAGDNEQYF.

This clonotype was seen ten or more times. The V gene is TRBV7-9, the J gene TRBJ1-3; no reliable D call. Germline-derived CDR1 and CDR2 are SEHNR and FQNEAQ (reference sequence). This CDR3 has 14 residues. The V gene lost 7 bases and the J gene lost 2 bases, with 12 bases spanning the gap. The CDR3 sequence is CASTLGDPGNTIYF. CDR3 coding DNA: TGTGCCAGCACCCTCGGTGATCCTGGAAACACCATATATTTT.